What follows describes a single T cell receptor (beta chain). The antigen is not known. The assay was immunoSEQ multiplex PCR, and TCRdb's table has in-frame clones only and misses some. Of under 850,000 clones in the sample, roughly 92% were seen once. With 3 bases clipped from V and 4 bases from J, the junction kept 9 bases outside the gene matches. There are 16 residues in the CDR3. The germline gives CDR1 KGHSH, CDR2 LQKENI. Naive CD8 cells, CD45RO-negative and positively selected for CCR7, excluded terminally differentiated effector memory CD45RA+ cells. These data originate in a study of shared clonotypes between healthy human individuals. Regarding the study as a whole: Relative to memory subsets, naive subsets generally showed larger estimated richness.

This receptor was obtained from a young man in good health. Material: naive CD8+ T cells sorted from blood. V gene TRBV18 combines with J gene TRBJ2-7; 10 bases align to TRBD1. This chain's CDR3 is CASSPQPGQGIYEQYF. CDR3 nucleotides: TGTGCCAGCTCACCGCAGCCGGGACAGGGGATTTACGAGCAGTACTTC.